A single T cell receptor (beta chain) is shown here with its context. What it recognizes is unknown. This entry is derived from a study of T cell repertoires in cytomegalovirus infection. Findings and limits, study-wide: Carriage of CMV together with the relevant HLA was identifiable through cumulative public TCR beta family frequency.

MiXCR was run by TCRdb on the reads, yielding one entry per CDR3 protein. The sample has approximately 390,000 distinct CDR3 sequences; just under 35% are singletons. The CDR3 is made up of 14 amino acids. Germline-derived CDR1 and CDR2 are MNHEY and SVGEGT. Trimming stripped 0 bases from V and 3 bases from J, with 8 bases between. The sequencing here drew on cultured PBMCs, taken from culture after CMV antigen stimulation. The sequence derives from a human donor in good health (CMV status not recorded). Some clones in this sample may be carry-over from other donors' samples. J is TRBJ1-1 and V is TRBV6-2 or TRBV6-3; the D gene is possibly TRBD1 (5 bases). CDR3 sequence: CASSYSGVYTEAFF. The CDR3 bases are TGTGCCAGCAGTTACTCAGGGGTTTACACTGAAGCTTTCTTT.